The clone carrying this T cell receptor beta chain was picked up many times. Researchers took RNA transcripts and amplified the TCR beta CDR3 regions from them. Initially, a first-round RT-PCR of the TCR CDR3 employed the HTBI primer set. From the multiplex PCR reads, TCRdb called clonotypes with MiXCR, one entry per CDR3 protein. The sample carries about 530,000 distinct CDR3 sequences, under 20% recorded once. This CDR3 has 14 amino acids. CDR1 is SQVTM and CDR2 is ANQGSEA in the germline V gene. V was pared by 2 bases and J by 4 bases, with 14 bases between. This sample stems from a study of T cells in Graves' hyperthyroidism and ophthalmopathy. Study as a whole: Blood from the periphery was taken at initial diagnosis, before any treatment.

The sequence came from a woman aged 18-29 years with Graves' ophthalmopathy. The source material was blood. The rearrangement uses TRBV29-1 and TRBJ1-1; D possibly corresponds to TRBD1 (5 bases). The CDR3: CSVEKRDDRTEAFF. The DNA of the CDR3 is TGCAGCGTTGAAAAGCGGGACGACCGCACTGAAGCTTTCTTT.